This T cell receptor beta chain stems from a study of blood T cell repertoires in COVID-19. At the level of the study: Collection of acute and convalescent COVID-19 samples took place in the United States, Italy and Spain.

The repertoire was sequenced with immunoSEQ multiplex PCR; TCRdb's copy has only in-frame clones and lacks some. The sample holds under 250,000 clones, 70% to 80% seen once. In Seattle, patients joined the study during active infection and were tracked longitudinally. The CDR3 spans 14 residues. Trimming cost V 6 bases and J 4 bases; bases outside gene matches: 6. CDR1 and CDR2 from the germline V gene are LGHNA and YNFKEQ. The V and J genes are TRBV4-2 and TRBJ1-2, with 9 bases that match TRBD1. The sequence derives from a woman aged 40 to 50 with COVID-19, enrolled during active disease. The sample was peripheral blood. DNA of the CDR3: TGTGCCAGCAGGGGCGGGACAGGGAGCTATGGCTACACCTTC. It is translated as CASRGGTGSYGYTF.